This T cell receptor (beta chain) emerged from a study of T cell responses to AZD1222 COVID-19 vaccine (dated by TCRdb to the early 2020s). About the study as a whole: A total of around 240 trial participants underwent TCR sequencing, of whom approximately 210 received two doses of AZD1222 and roughly 25 received two doses of the MenACWY control vaccine. Trial participants were enrolled by age into subgroups of 18-55, 56-69 and 70-plus years, and around 150, 29 and 61 TCR-sequenced participants, respectively, were included in these subgroups.

CDR1 SNHLY and CDR2 FYNNEI were looked up in the germline V gene. Its CDR3 holds 15 amino acids, cysteine through phenylalanine. Just CDR3 DNA is preserved here, 45 bases in frame from base 1. Between the V and J ends, shortened by 3 bases and 5 bases respectively, the junction contains 13 bases. What the study reported, not specific to this receptor: Vaccine-associated CD4 TCRs spanned the whole spike protein, with dominant responses in regions 160-218 and 743-854. After two AZD1222 doses, both the breadth and the depth of spike-specific TCRs were significantly higher than at day 0 and than in MenACWY recipients. Conclusions about previously exposed vaccinees are limited, since just six AZD1222 recipients were seropositive for SARS-CoV-2 at baseline. Participants were mostly white British and included more females than males, and it was suggested by the authors that clonal diversity may have been underestimated. Reportedly, almost half of the unique spike-specific TCRs recognized epitopes lying outside the regions that are mutated in the B.1.351 and B.1.1.7 variants. No day 14 peak-response samples were available, so repertoires were characterized only after the peak T cell response. In the small 56-69-year group, the increase in depth fell short of significance, most likely because of low power.

The time point label, read with the paper, signifies: about 28 days (+/-7) after the second vaccine dose. AZD1222 recipients given second doses at about 4 weeks or at about 12 weeks were pooled, since spike-specific TCR depth and breadth were not found to differ between the two schedules. Vaccinee samples came from UK trials COV001 and COV002, including a single-blind randomized controlled phase 2/3 trial of AZD1222 (ChAdOx1 nCoV-19) in healthy adults. For TCRbeta chain sequencing, PBMC samples were collected from trial participants at day 0 and at day 28 after the second dose. On this clone itself: This clone's antigen is unknown. No much larger clone exists at a distance of one base, and base qualities are not known.

The CDR3 regions of human TCRbeta chains were analyzed by immunosequencing. The original pipeline was this. Repertoire TCRs were checked for matches against a reference library of SARS-CoV-2-specific TCRs that had been generated using the MIRA antigen-specificity platform. Breadth was defined as the fraction of unique TCRs that were SARS-CoV-2-associated. Depth was defined as the fraction of total T cells that were SARS-CoV-2-associated. Using the MIRA data, each spike-specific TCR was mapped to the spike region that the TCR reacts to and placed in a CD4 or CD8 class. Log10-transformed breadth and depth values were compared by one-way ANOVA with Sidak's multiple comparisons tests. TCRdb obtained this table from immuneACCESS and retained in-frame rearrangements with V and J assigned. These tables miss some clones; where compared with another copy, unresolved V genes account for less than half of the shortfall, and the remainder is unexplained. Clone size and V and J calls were adopted from that table, with D and trimming inferred from the DNA. For this sample there are some 190,000 clones; 92% appear just once. The leading ten clones occupy approximately 1.9% of the sample.

The receptor chain draws on TRBV2 and TRBJ1-4; the D gene is unclear. The sequence came from an adult who received the AZD1222 COVID-19 vaccine. The material sequenced was peripheral blood, taken 28 days after the second AZD1222 dose. The bases are TGTGCCAGCAGTGAGGTTGGCCAGAGAAATGAAAAACTGTTTTTT. This yields the protein CASSEVGQRNEKLFF.